The text below deals with one TCR beta chain. What it binds is unknown. This CDR3 is built from 12 residues. CDR1 is MNHEY, CDR2 SVGEGT, per germline. The germline V and J ends were trimmed by 7 bases and 6 bases, with 13 bases remaining between them. TCR beta from blood CD8+ and CD4+ T cells was sequenced. TEMRA cells were FACS-enriched, while CD8+ and CD4+ T cells were negatively isolated. Random hexamers served to reverse transcribe roughly 0.45 to 1 ug RNA. TCRdb passed the immunoSEQ multiplex PCR reads through MiXCR, listing each CDR3 protein once. This sample has under 300,000 distinct CDR3 sequences, with about 95% found just once. The data were obtained in a study of CD8 T cells in Susac syndrome. Study results and limitations: Clonal expansion was not observed in the Susac syndrome CD4+ T cell repertoires.

This clonotype was obtained from a human donor with Susac syndrome. The chain links TRBV6-2 or TRBV6-3 to TRBJ2-7, with D perhaps TRBD1 (5 bases). Material: CD4+ T cells from PBMCs. The DNA for the CDR3 is TGTGCCAGCACGTTCGGGCAGGGCGAGCAGTACTTC. It is translated as CASTFGQGEQYF.